This entry lists 12 T cell receptor beta chains sequenced from one sample in a study of human T cells and chemical hapten exposure (dated by TCRdb to about 2021). Libraries were made using RACE. The sample was run on a NextSeq 500. Starting from the raw public reads, TCRdb applied fastp trimming at Q25, assembled clones with MiXCR and retained in-frame beta chains. Rows merge per CDR3 protein into single entries with the most common DNA and genes. Present in this sample are tens of thousands of distinct CDR3 sequences, 11% of which were seen just once. The ten largest make up over 3.5% of the sample. Explained via the paper, the time point label denotes: patch test 3, about 24 weeks after DPC sensitization. This sample's treatment or condition label indicates: therapeutic diphenylcyclopropenone sensitization with weekly scalp DPC. Source: whole blood, taken in connection with sensitization to the hapten diphenylcyclopropenone (DPC). These receptors came from a woman aged 50 to 60 with alopecia areata. Some clones in this sample may be carry-over from other donors' samples.

This clonotype was detected many times. The V gene is TRBV6-1, the J gene TRBJ1-2; D perhaps matches TRBD1 (5 bases). In germline, CDR1 is MNHNS, CDR2 SASEGT. CDR3 length: 13 amino acids. Between the trimmed V and J ends, which lost 8 bases and 4 bases, there was a span of 14 bases. The CDR3 bases are TGTGCCAGCGGGGCCAGGGATGGCTATGGCTACACCTTC. This gives the protein CASGARDGYGYTF.

The rearrangement joins TRBV7-2 to TRBJ2-5; 9 bases line up with TRBD2. The CDR3 is 15 residues long. V lost 5 bases to trimming and J lost 4 bases; unmatched junction nucleotides: 8. Germline loops: CDR1 SGHTA, CDR2 FQGNSA. DNA of the CDR3: TGTGCCAGCAGCCGCGGGAGGGCCGGGGGAGAGACCCAGTACTTC. It is translated as CASSRGRAGGETQYF.

This clonotype occurred a few times. V usage is TRBV29-1 and J usage is TRBJ2-7; 8 bases match TRBD1. V lost 3 bases to trimming and J lost 1 base; unmatched junction nucleotides: 5. This CDR3 is built from 14 residues. From germline, CDR1 is SQVTM and CDR2 ANQGSEA. The CDR3 here is CSVETGTGSYEQYF. CDR3 DNA sequence: TGCAGCGTTGAGACCGGGACAGGATCCTACGAGCAGTACTTC.

The chain couples TRBV6-6 to TRBJ1-4; D may be TRBD1 (5 bases). This CDR3 spans 15 amino acids. Per the germline V gene, CDR1 is MNHNY and CDR2 is SVGAGI (reference sequence). Trimming took off 2 bases at V and 4 bases at J, with 11 bases between the two ends. CDR3 residues: CASSYARVNNEKLFF. In nucleotides, the CDR3 is TGTGCCAGCAGTTACGCCAGGGTGAATAATGAAAAACTGTTTTTT.

This rearrangement joins TRBV11-2 to TRBJ2-3; 8 nucleotides line up with TRBD2. V lost 1 base to trimming and J lost 3 bases; unmatched junction nucleotides: 3. There are 15 residues in the CDR3. Germline CDR1 and CDR2: SGHAT and FQNNGV. Here the CDR3 reads CASSLVGGETDTQYF. The CDR3 nucleotides are TGTGCCAGCAGCTTAGTCGGGGGGGAAACAGATACGCAGTATTTT.

This clonotype was seen more than once but under ten times. J is TRBJ2-2 and V is TRBV10-3; 8 positions agree with TRBD2. The junction had 7 bases not matched to a gene; V was cut back by 3 bases and J by 7 bases. Germline CDR1 is ENHRY and CDR2 is SYGVKD. This CDR3 region has 15 residues. CDR3 in DNA: TGTGCCATCAGTGAAGGTAGCGGGAAGTTCGGGGAGCTGTTTTTT. This codes for CAISEGSGKFGELFF.

This clonotype was seen a few times. This chain uses TRBV12-3 or TRBV12-4 with TRBJ1-5, with 7 bases lining up with TRBD1. This CDR3 has 15 amino acids. After removal of 5 bases from V and 8 bases from J, the junction contained 12 bases not matched to a gene. CDR3 loop: CASSPGQSGIEPQHF. The CDR3 DNA reads as TGTGCCAGCAGTCCGGGACAGTCTGGAATTGAGCCCCAGCATTTT.

This clonotype was counted many times. The J gene is TRBJ2-1, the V gene TRBV11-2, with D tentatively TRBD2 (5 bases). With 1 base removed from V and 6 bases from J, the gap between germline ends came to 10 bases. Germline CDR1 reads SGHAT; CDR2 reads FQNNGV. CDR3 length: 14 residues. CDR3 DNA sequence: TGTGCCAGCAGCTTAGGCGGGCCGTCCAATGAGCAGTTCTTC. Encoded protein: CASSLGGPSNEQFF.

The table lists this clonotype with many counts. This chain uses TRBV25-1 with TRBJ2-7; the D is unclear. The CDR3 consists of 11 residues. Per the germline V gene, CDR1 is MGHDK and CDR2 is SYGVNS. The germline V and J ends were trimmed by 6 bases and 2 bases, with 5 bases remaining between them. The CDR3 reads CASRGTYEQYF. The CDR3 nucleotides read TGTGCCAGCAGGGGGACCTACGAGCAGTACTTC.

This clonotype has at least ten counts. V usage is TRBV11-2 and J usage is TRBJ2-2, with a weak D call TRBD2 (5 bases). CDR3 length: 15 residues. Germline loops: CDR1 SGHAT, CDR2 FQNNGV. The V and J ends lost 8 bases and 0 bases respectively, with 13 bases between them. The CDR3 spells CASLGPGANTGELFF. The CDR3 bases are TGTGCCAGCCTCGGACCCGGGGCGAACACCGGGGAGCTGTTTTTT.

This clonotype occurred many times. The J gene is TRBJ2-7, the V gene TRBV12-3 or TRBV12-4; D is ambiguous. This CDR3 is 13 amino acids long. The ends were cut back, 5 bases at V and 0 bases at J, with 8 bases in the middle. As DNA, the CDR3 is TGTGCCAGCAGTACTCGGTTCTCCTACGAGCAGTACTTC. It translates to CASSTRFSYEQYF.

The V call is TRBV7-9, the J call TRBJ1-5; D is unclear. The germline gives CDR1 SEHNR, CDR2 FQNEAQ (reference sequence). The CDR3 sequence is 13 residues long. V gave up 3 bases and J gave up 5 bases, with 8 bases separating them. CDR3 in DNA: TGTGCCAGCAGCTTCGAGGCTGATCAGCCCCAGCATTTT. Protein: CASSFEADQPQHF.